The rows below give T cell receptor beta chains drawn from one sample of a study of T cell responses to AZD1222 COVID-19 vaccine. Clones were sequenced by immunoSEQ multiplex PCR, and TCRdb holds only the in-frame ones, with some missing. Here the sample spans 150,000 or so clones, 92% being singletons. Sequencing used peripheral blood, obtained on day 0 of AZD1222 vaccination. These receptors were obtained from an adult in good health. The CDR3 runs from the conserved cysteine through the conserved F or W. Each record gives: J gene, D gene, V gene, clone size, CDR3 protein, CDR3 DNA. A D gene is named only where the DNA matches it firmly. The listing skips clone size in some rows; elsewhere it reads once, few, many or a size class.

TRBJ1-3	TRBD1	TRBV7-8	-	CASSLILQGASGNTIYF	TGTGCCAGCAGCTTAATTCTACAGGGGGCTTCTGGAAACACCATATATTTT
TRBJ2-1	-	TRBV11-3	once	CASSPRGAYNEQFF	TGTGCCAGCAGCCCAAGGGGTGCATACAATGAGCAGTTCTTC
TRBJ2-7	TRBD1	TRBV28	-	CASSFLDRRSSYEQYF	TGTGCCAGCAGTTTTCTGGACAGGAGGAGCTCCTACGAGCAGTACTTC
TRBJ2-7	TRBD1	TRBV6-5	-	CASLQDRGLYEQYF	TGTGCCAGTCTACAAGACAGGGGGCTATACGAGCAGTACTTC
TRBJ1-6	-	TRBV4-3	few	CASSQDGRRNSPLHF	TGCGCCAGCAGCCAAGACGGCAGGAGAAATTCACCCCTCCACTTT
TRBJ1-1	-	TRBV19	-	CAVFGPRNTEAFF	TGTGCCGTGTTTGGACCGCGGAACACTGAAGCTTTCTTT
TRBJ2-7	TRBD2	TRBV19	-	CASSMGLQASGGVFYEQYF	TGTGCCAGTAGTATGGGTCTTCAGGCTAGCGGGGGGGTCTTCTACGAGCAGTACTTC
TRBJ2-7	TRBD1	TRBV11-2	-	CASSPQGEPGHEQYF	TGTGCCAGCAGCCCGCAGGGGGAGCCAGGGCACGAGCAGTACTTC
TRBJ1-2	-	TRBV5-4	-	CASSLGGRGYGYTF	TGTGCCAGCAGCTTGGGTGGCAGGGGCTATGGCTACACCTTC
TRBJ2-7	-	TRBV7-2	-	CASSVDRTTYEQYF	TGTGCCAGCAGCGTCGACAGAACAACCTACGAGCAGTACTTC
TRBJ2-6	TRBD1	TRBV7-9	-	CASRDRGTRSGANVLTF	TGTGCCAGCAGGGACAGGGGTACAAGGTCTGGGGCCAACGTCCTGACTTTC
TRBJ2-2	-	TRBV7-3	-	CASSLIRGPAGELFF	TGTGCCAGCAGCTTAATCAGGGGTCCCGCCGGGGAGCTGTTTTTT
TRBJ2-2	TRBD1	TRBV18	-	CASSPGQGATGELFF	TGTGCCAGCTCACCGGGCCAGGGGGCGACCGGGGAGCTGTTTTTT
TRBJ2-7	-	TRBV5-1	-	CASSLTGLYEQYF	TGCGCCAGCAGCTTGACAGGGCTCTACGAGCAGTACTTC
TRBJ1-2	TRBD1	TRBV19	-	CASTPPGQGTKNYGYTF	TGTGCCAGTACCCCCCCGGGACAGGGCACCAAAAACTATGGCTACACCTTC
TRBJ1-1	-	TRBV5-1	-	CASSDRLNTEAFF	TGCGCCAGCAGCGACAGGTTGAACACTGAAGCTTTCTTT
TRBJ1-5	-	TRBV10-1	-	CASSADLGQPQHF	TGCGCCAGCAGTGCGGACCTGGGTCAGCCCCAGCATTTT
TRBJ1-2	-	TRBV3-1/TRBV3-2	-	CASSLLQGEGYTF	TGTGCCAGCAGCCTTTTACAGGGAGAGGGCTACACCTTC
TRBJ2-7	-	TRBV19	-	CASSIVGSSYEQYF	TGTGCCAGTAGTATAGTTGGCAGCTCCTACGAGCAGTACTTC
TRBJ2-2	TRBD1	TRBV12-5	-	CASGLGNRGTGELFF	TGTGCTAGTGGTTTAGGTAACAGGGGCACCGGGGAGCTGTTTTTT
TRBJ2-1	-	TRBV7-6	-	CASSLGPGPYNEQFF	TGTGCCAGCAGCTTAGGTCCGGGACCGTACAATGAGCAGTTCTTC
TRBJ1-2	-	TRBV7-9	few	CASSLGIEGRGYTF	TGTGCCAGCAGCTTAGGAATTGAGGGCAGGGGCTACACCTTC
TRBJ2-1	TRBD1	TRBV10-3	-	CAISDGTGAYNEQFF	TGTGCCATCAGTGATGGGACAGGGGCTTACAATGAGCAGTTCTTC
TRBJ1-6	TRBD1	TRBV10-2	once	CASSEGTGRYSYNSPLHF	TGCGCCAGCAGTGAGGGGACAGGCCGATACTCCTATAATTCACCCCTCCACTTT
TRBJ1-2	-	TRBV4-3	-	CASSQDWGFWYGYTF	TGCGCCAGCAGCCAAGATTGGGGATTTTGGTATGGCTACACCTTC
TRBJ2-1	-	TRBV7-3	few	CASSLRFGGNEQFF	TGTGCCAGCAGCTTAAGGTTTGGGGGGAATGAGCAGTTCTTC
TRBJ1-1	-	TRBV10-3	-	CAISESKGALTEAFF	TGTGCCATCAGTGAGTCTAAGGGAGCATTGACTGAAGCTTTCTTT
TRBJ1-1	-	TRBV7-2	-	CASRWAVNTEAFF	TGTGCCAGCCGGTGGGCTGTGAACACTGAAGCTTTCTTT
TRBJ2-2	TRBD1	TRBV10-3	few	CAISPGQDGELFF	TGTGCCATCAGTCCGGGACAGGATGGGGAGCTGTTTTTT
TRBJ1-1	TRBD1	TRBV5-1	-	CASRLQGAGTEAFF	TGCGCCAGCAGACTACAGGGGGCTGGCACTGAAGCTTTCTTT
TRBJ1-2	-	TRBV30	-	CAWSAIMGFYGYTF	TGTGCCTGGAGTGCCATAATGGGTTTCTATGGCTACACCTTC
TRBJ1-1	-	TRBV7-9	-	CASSLDSWGTEAFF	TGTGCCAGCAGCTTAGATTCGTGGGGCACTGAAGCTTTCTTT
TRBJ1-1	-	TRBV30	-	CAGARENTEAFF	TGTGCCGGCGCCCGGGAGAACACTGAAGCTTTCTTT
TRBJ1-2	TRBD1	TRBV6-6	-	CASSYSVQGAYGYTF	TGTGCCAGCAGTTACTCGGTCCAGGGGGCCTATGGCTACACCTTC
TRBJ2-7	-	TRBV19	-	CASMGLAGEQYF	TGTGCCAGTATGGGCCTGGCCGGCGAGCAGTACTTC
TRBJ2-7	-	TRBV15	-	CATSPLEAYEQYF	TGTGCCACCAGCCCCCTGGAAGCCTACGAGCAGTACTTC
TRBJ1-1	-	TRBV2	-	CASDLGGERQNTEAFF	TGTGCCAGCGATCTCGGGGGGGAAAGGCAGAACACTGAAGCTTTCTTT
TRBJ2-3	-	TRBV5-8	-	CASSSRSAGSTDTQYF	TGTGCCAGCAGCTCACGGAGCGCGGGAAGCACAGATACGCAGTATTTT
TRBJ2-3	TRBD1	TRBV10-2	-	CASSEQGTDTQYF	TGCGCCAGCAGTGAACAGGGGACAGATACGCAGTATTTT
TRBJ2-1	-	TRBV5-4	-	CASSGAAVQGQNEQFF	TGTGCCAGCAGCGGAGCGGCGGTACAGGGCCAAAATGAGCAGTTCTTC
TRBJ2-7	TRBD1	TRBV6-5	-	CASLFRDRAYEQYF	TGTGCCAGCCTATTCCGGGACAGAGCCTACGAGCAGTACTTC
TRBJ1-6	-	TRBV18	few	CASSPSPGNSPLHF	TGTGCCAGCTCACCGTCCCCGGGTAATTCACCCCTCCACTTT
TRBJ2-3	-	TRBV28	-	CASTVGGQGTQYF	TGTGCCAGCACCGTGGGTGGGCAGGGGACGCAGTATTTT
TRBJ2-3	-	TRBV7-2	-	CASSPNGGPDTQYF	TGTGCCAGCAGCCCGAACGGGGGCCCAGATACGCAGTATTTT
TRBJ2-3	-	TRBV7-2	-	CASSLANPPIDTQYF	TGTGCCAGCAGCTTAGCAAATCCCCCAATAGATACGCAGTATTTT